These T cell receptor beta chains were read from a single sample in a study of long-term antiretroviral therapy in people with HIV. The table came from immunoSEQ multiplex PCR; TCRdb's copy has only in-frame clones and leaves some out. The sample shows 30,000 to 40,000 clones, 80% to 90% of them seen only once. Source: unsorted PBMCs, taken just before starting antiretroviral therapy. The receptors derive from a woman aged 18-35 years with HIV. Each CDR3 is given with its conserved first and last residue. The D gene is left open where the match is weak. Clone size is shown for a subset of rows, as once, few, many or a class of expanded clone.

D gene: .
V gene: TRBV28
J gene: TRBJ1-1
clone size: .
CDR3 length: 11
CDR3 DNA: TGTGCCAGCAGTACCCCTGGCGGAGCTTTCTTT
CDR3 protein: CASSTPGGAFF

D gene: .
V gene: TRBV7-9
J gene: TRBJ2-7
clone size: .
CDR3 length: 15
CDR3 DNA: TGTGCCAGCAGCAGGGGTTGGGGGAGTGAGGACGAGCAGTACTTC
CDR3 protein: CASSRGWGSEDEQYF

D gene: .
V gene: TRBV5-1
J gene: TRBJ1-1
clone size: .
CDR3 length: 11
CDR3 DNA: TGCGCCAGCAGGCTGAACACTGAAGCTTTCTTT
CDR3 protein: CASRLNTEAFF

D gene: .
V gene: TRBV4-3
J gene: TRBJ2-2
clone size: .
CDR3 length: 14
CDR3 DNA: TGCGCCAGCAGCCAAGATAAAGCTTTCGGGGAGCTGTTTTTT
CDR3 protein: CASSQDKAFGELFF

D gene: .
V gene: TRBV29-1
J gene: TRBJ1-2
clone size: .
CDR3 length: 12
CDR3 DNA: TGCAGCGTTGAAGGGGGTGACAGATCTGGCACCTTC
CDR3 protein: CSVEGGDRSGTF

D gene: .
V gene: TRBV10-3
J gene: TRBJ2-1
clone size: .
CDR3 length: 15
CDR3 DNA: TGTGCCATCAGCGAGAGGGCGGGACCCTACAATGAGCAGTTCTTC
CDR3 protein: CAISERAGPYNEQFF

D gene: .
V gene: TRBV10-3
J gene: TRBJ2-1
clone size: .
CDR3 length: 16
CDR3 DNA: TGTGCCACCTCGACACAACGTAAGAGCTCCTACAATGAGCAGTTCTTC
CDR3 protein: CATSTQRKSSYNEQFF

D gene: .
V gene: TRBV6-4
J gene: TRBJ2-1
clone size: .
CDR3 length: 16
CDR3 DNA: TGTGCCAGCAGCCGCGAAAGCGGGTTCTCCTACAATGAGCAGTTCTTC
CDR3 protein: CASSRESGFSYNEQFF

D gene: TRBD1
V gene: TRBV28
J gene: TRBJ2-7
clone size: .
CDR3 length: 14
CDR3 DNA: TGTGCCAGCAGTTCAAAGCGGACAGGCTTCGAGCAGTACTTC
CDR3 protein: CASSSKRTGFEQYF

D gene: TRBD1
V gene: TRBV28
J gene: TRBJ1-2
clone size: .
CDR3 length: 14
CDR3 DNA: TGTGCCAGCAGTTTTAACAGGGGATGGGATGGCTACACCTTC
CDR3 protein: CASSFNRGWDGYTF

D gene: .
V gene: TRBV7-2
J gene: TRBJ2-2
clone size: .
CDR3 length: 15
CDR3 DNA: TGTGCCAGCAGCTCGGACACATCGTTCACCGGGGAGCTGTTTTTT
CDR3 protein: CASSSDTSFTGELFF

D gene: .
V gene: TRBV7-2
J gene: TRBJ1-2
clone size: .
CDR3 length: 12
CDR3 DNA: TGTGCCAGCAGCCCTCGGACTGAAGGCTACACCTTC
CDR3 protein: CASSPRTEGYTF

D gene: .
V gene: TRBV5-1
J gene: TRBJ1-4
clone size: .
CDR3 length: 16
CDR3 DNA: TGCGCCAGCAGCCCCCGAGGGCGTACAACTAATGAAAAACTGTTTTTT
CDR3 protein: CASSPRGRTTNEKLFF

D gene: .
V gene: TRBV7-2
J gene: TRBJ2-7
clone size: .
CDR3 length: 18
CDR3 DNA: TGTGCCAGCAGCTTAGACCTCGGGGGCGCGGTAACCCCCTACGAGCAGTACTTC
CDR3 protein: CASSLDLGGAVTPYEQYF

D gene: .
V gene: TRBV19
J gene: TRBJ1-5
clone size: .
CDR3 length: 16
CDR3 DNA: TGTGCCAGTAGTATCGGTGGCGGGAGGGGAAATCAGCCCCAGCATTTT
CDR3 protein: CASSIGGGRGNQPQHF

D gene: .
V gene: TRBV4-3
J gene: TRBJ2-2
clone size: .
CDR3 length: 15
CDR3 DNA: TGCGCCAGCAGCCAAGAGTCAAGGAACACCGGGGAGCTGTTTTTT
CDR3 protein: CASSQESRNTGELFF

D gene: TRBD1
V gene: TRBV27
J gene: TRBJ2-7
clone size: .
CDR3 length: 14
CDR3 DNA: TGTGCCAGCAGTTTATGGACAGGGTCCTACGAGCAGTACTTC
CDR3 protein: CASSLWTGSYEQYF

D gene: .
V gene: TRBV6-5
J gene: TRBJ1-4
clone size: .
CDR3 length: 11
CDR3 DNA: TGTGCCAGCAGTTACTTTGAAAAACTGTTTTTT
CDR3 protein: CASSYFEKLFF

D gene: .
V gene: TRBV14
J gene: TRBJ2-1
clone size: few
CDR3 length: 16
CDR3 DNA: TGTGCCAGCAGCCAAGTTCCGGGATGGACCATCAATGAGCAGTTCTTC
CDR3 protein: CASSQVPGWTINEQFF

D gene: .
V gene: TRBV9
J gene: TRBJ2-7
clone size: .
CDR3 length: 15
CDR3 DNA: TGTGCCAGCAGCGTAGGAGTTGGGGGCCCCTACGAGCAGTACTTC
CDR3 protein: CASSVGVGGPYEQYF

D gene: .
V gene: TRBV4-2
J gene: TRBJ1-2
clone size: .
CDR3 length: 14
CDR3 DNA: TGTGCCAGCAGCCAAGACAGGGTTGGGTATGGCTACACCTTC
CDR3 protein: CASSQDRVGYGYTF

D gene: .
V gene: TRBV28
J gene: TRBJ1-1
clone size: medium-sized
CDR3 length: 13
CDR3 DNA: TGTGCCAGCAGTTTGGGTAGGAACACTGAAGCTTTCTTT
CDR3 protein: CASSLGRNTEAFF

D gene: TRBD1
V gene: TRBV7-3
J gene: TRBJ2-5
clone size: .
CDR3 length: 14
CDR3 DNA: TGTGCCAGCAGCTTCGGGACAGCGGACGAGACCCAGTACTTC
CDR3 protein: CASSFGTADETQYF

D gene: TRBD1
V gene: TRBV28
J gene: TRBJ2-7
clone size: .
CDR3 length: 16
CDR3 DNA: TGTGCCAGCACTTCCTTCACCGGGACAGGGGGCCGCGAGCAGTACTTC
CDR3 protein: CASTSFTGTGGREQYF

D gene: .
V gene: TRBV6-1
J gene: TRBJ2-7
clone size: .
CDR3 length: 15
CDR3 DNA: TGTGCCAGCAGTGAAGGGACAGCCATTTCCTACGAGCAGTACTTC
CDR3 protein: CASSEGTAISYEQYF

D gene: TRBD1
V gene: TRBV2
J gene: TRBJ1-4
clone size: once
CDR3 length: 14
CDR3 DNA: TGTGCCAGCACCCTGGACAGGAATAATGAAAAACTGTTTTTT
CDR3 protein: CASTLDRNNEKLFF

D gene: .
V gene: TRBV4-1
J gene: TRBJ2-7
clone size: .
CDR3 length: 14
CDR3 DNA: TGCGCCAGCAGCCGCCGGGACTCTTCCTACGAGCAGTACTTC
CDR3 protein: CASSRRDSSYEQYF

D gene: TRBD1
V gene: TRBV4-3
J gene: TRBJ1-2
clone size: .
CDR3 length: 15
CDR3 DNA: TGCGCCAGCAGCCCCTCTTCCGGGACAGGAGTCGGCTACACCTTC
CDR3 protein: CASSPSSGTGVGYTF

D gene: .
V gene: TRBV10-1
J gene: TRBJ2-7
clone size: .
CDR3 length: 14
CDR3 DNA: TGCGCCAGCAGTCCGGACCAAAGCTCCTACGAGCAGTACTTC
CDR3 protein: CASSPDQSSYEQYF

D gene: .
V gene: TRBV21-1
J gene: TRBJ2-2
clone size: .
CDR3 length: 16
CDR3 DNA: TGTGCCAGCAGCAAAGGAGAGAACAGGAACACCGGGGAGCTGTTTTTT
CDR3 protein: CASSKGENRNTGELFF

D gene: .
V gene: TRBV28
J gene: TRBJ1-5
clone size: .
CDR3 length: 13
CDR3 DNA: TGTGCCAGCAGCCGACAGTACAATCAGCCCCAGCATTTT
CDR3 protein: CASSRQYNQPQHF

D gene: .
V gene: TRBV28
J gene: TRBJ2-2
clone size: .
CDR3 length: 14
CDR3 DNA: TGTGCCAGCAGTCCCATCCAGATAACCGGGGAGCTGTTTTTT
CDR3 protein: CASSPIQITGELFF

D gene: .
V gene: TRBV6-6
J gene: TRBJ1-4
clone size: .
CDR3 length: 16
CDR3 DNA: TGTGCCAGCAGTTATTTTACAGGGACCGTTAATGAAAAACTGTTTTTT
CDR3 protein: CASSYFTGTVNEKLFF

D gene: TRBD2
V gene: TRBV9
J gene: TRBJ2-2
clone size: few
CDR3 length: 16
CDR3 DNA: TGTGCCAGCAGCGCAGCGGGAGGGCCCGACACCGGGGAGCTGTTTTTT
CDR3 protein: CASSAAGGPDTGELFF

D gene: .
V gene: TRBV6-5
J gene: TRBJ1-1
clone size: .
CDR3 length: 14
CDR3 DNA: TGTGCCAGCACCAGGGCAGGGAGAATCGCTGAAGCTTTCTTT
CDR3 protein: CASTRAGRIAEAFF

D gene: TRBD2
V gene: TRBV9
J gene: TRBJ2-2
clone size: .
CDR3 length: 18
CDR3 DNA: TGTGCCAGCAGCGTAGGAAGGACTAGCGGGAGCAACACCGGGGAGCTGTTTTTT
CDR3 protein: CASSVGRTSGSNTGELFF

D gene: .
V gene: TRBV4-3
J gene: TRBJ2-7
clone size: .
CDR3 length: 14
CDR3 DNA: TGCGCCAGCAGCCAAGGGCAGGGCTCCTACGAGCAGTACTTC
CDR3 protein: CASSQGQGSYEQYF

D gene: .
V gene: TRBV9
J gene: TRBJ2-1
clone size: .
CDR3 length: 15
CDR3 DNA: TGTGCCAGCAGCGTAGGGGCCGATTGGGGAAATGAGCAGTTCTTC
CDR3 protein: CASSVGADWGNEQFF

D gene: .
V gene: TRBV4-2
J gene: TRBJ2-3
clone size: .
CDR3 length: 16
CDR3 DNA: TGTGCCAGCAGCCAAGTACGACTAGGCAACACAGATACGCAGTATTTT
CDR3 protein: CASSQVRLGNTDTQYF

D gene: TRBD1
V gene: TRBV7-9
J gene: TRBJ1-3
clone size: .
CDR3 length: 15
CDR3 DNA: TGTGCCAGCAGCCCGGGACAGTCCTCTGGAAACACCATATATTTT
CDR3 protein: CASSPGQSSGNTIYF

D gene: .
V gene: TRBV5-1
J gene: TRBJ1-2
clone size: .
CDR3 length: 14
CDR3 DNA: TGCGCCAGCAGCACTATACAGGGTATCTATGGCTACACCTTC
CDR3 protein: CASSTIQGIYGYTF

D gene: TRBD1
V gene: TRBV14
J gene: TRBJ1-1
clone size: .
CDR3 length: 15
CDR3 DNA: TGTGCCAGCAGCCAAGTGACAGGGAGGGGCACTGAAGCTTTCTTT
CDR3 protein: CASSQVTGRGTEAFF

D gene: .
V gene: TRBV18
J gene: TRBJ2-7
clone size: .
CDR3 length: 14
CDR3 DNA: TGTGCCAGCTCACCCCCGACAGTGGCCTACGAGCAGTACTTC
CDR3 protein: CASSPPTVAYEQYF